The 32 T cell receptor beta chains reported below all come from one sample, sequenced in a study of cytomegalovirus exposure and HLA in healthy donors. A multiplex PCR was run with 60 Vbeta primers and 13 Jbeta primers. Profiling relied on immunoSEQ multiplex PCR, and the TCRdb table lists in-frame clones only, not all of them. This sample has under 170,000 clones, with roughly 77% found just once. Material: PBMCs. These TCRs come from a human donor in good health.

This clone was detected only a few times. The chain couples TRBV28 to TRBJ2-1, with 7 bases fitting TRBD1. With 6 bases clipped from V and 3 bases from J, the junction kept 8 bases outside the gene matches. Germline V gene lookup returns CDR1 MDHEN and CDR2 SYDVKM. The CDR3 is made up of 15 amino acids. The CDR3 nucleotides are TGTGCCAGCAGGGATGACAGACAGGGCTACAATGAGCAGTTCTTC. Translated, it gives CASRDDRQGYNEQFF.

This chain uses TRBV1 with TRBJ1-2. TRBV1 is noted as a pseudogene. The CDR3 covers 14 residues. CDR3: CTSSQDNRDYGYTF. CDR3 sequence (DNA): TGCACCAGCAGCCAAGATAATCGGGACTATGGCTACACCTTC.

The genes are TRBV4-2 and TRBJ2-2, with D possibly TRBD2 on 6 matching bases. CDR1 LGHNA and CDR2 YNFKEQ come from the germline V gene. This CDR3 contains 16 residues. V dropped 2 bases and J dropped 6 bases, with 16 bases sitting between them. The CDR3 is CASSQRRGDPPGELFF. CDR3 nucleotides: TGTGCCAGCAGCCAACGTCGCGGGGACCCCCCCGGGGAGCTGTTTTTT.

V and J are TRBV15 and TRBJ2-7; D uncertain. Trimming left V 0 bases short and J 0 bases short, with 6 bases between. This CDR3 has 14 amino acids. Per the germline V gene, CDR1 is LNHNV and CDR2 is YYDKDF (reference sequence). The CDR3: CATSREPLSYEQYF. The CDR3 bases are TGTGCCACCAGCAGAGAGCCACTCTCCTACGAGCAGTACTTC.

V usage is TRBV28 and J usage is TRBJ1-2; 9 positions agree with TRBD1. The CDR3 contains 16 residues. Unmatched junction bases numbered 15, after V lost 5 bases and J lost 8 bases. The germline CDR1 and CDR2 sequences are MDHEN and SYDVKM. CDR3 region: CASSRGDRGIGEGYTF. Written as DNA, the CDR3 is TGTGCCAGCAGTCGAGGCGACAGGGGGATTGGGGAAGGCTACACCTTC.

This chain's CDR3 is CASSLAPSVSGNTIYF. The CDR3 DNA reads as TGCGCCAGCAGCTTGGCCCCCAGCGTCTCTGGAAACACCATATATTTT. This sequence joins TRBV5-1 and TRBJ1-3; D is unresolved. The length of the CDR3 is 16 residues. Germline V gene data show CDR1 as SGHRS and CDR2 as YFSETQ. V was cut by 0 bases and J by 0 bases, with 10 bases left in between. The full variable domain, rest sourced from reference TRBV5-1 and TRBJ1-3, is KAGVTQTPRYLIKTRGQQVTLSCSPISGHRSVSWYQQTPGQGLQFLFEYFSETQRNKGNFPGRFSGRQFSNSRSEMNVSTLELGDSALYLCASSLAPSVSGNTIYFGEGSWLTVV.

The J gene is TRBJ2-3, the V gene TRBV7-8; D remains unclear. In germline, CDR1 is SGHVS, CDR2 FQNEAQ. CDR3 length: 14 residues. The ends were cut back, 5 bases at V and 0 bases at J, with 9 bases in the middle. The CDR3 spells CASSVFSSTDTQYF. For the CDR3, the DNA is TGTGCCAGCAGCGTATTTTCTAGCACAGATACGCAGTATTTT.

Of note for this clone: The junction does not match germline at one end; this may be a read error. The chain uses TRBV28 and TRBJ1-2, with D unclear. The CDR3 totals 12 residues. Germline V gene lookup returns CDR1 MDHEN and CDR2 SYDVKM. As DNA, the CDR3 is TGTGCCAGCAGTTTGCGGGGATATGGCTACCCCTTC. It is translated as CASSLRGYGYPF.

V and J are TRBV5-4 and TRBJ2-7; 9 positions agree with TRBD1. CDR1 SGHNT and CDR2 YYREEE come from the germline V gene (reference sequence). The CDR3 is 19 residues long. The ends lost 2 bases at V and 9 bases at J; junction bases unmatched: 24. The CDR3 DNA follows: TGTGCCAGCAGCTTCGACCGGGACAGGGACCCCTCACGAACTACGAGGCAGTACTTC. This sequence encodes CASSFDRDRDPSRTTRQYF.

The chain couples TRBV7-2 to TRBJ2-7; 7 nucleotides line up with TRBD2. J was trimmed by 1 base and V by 6 bases; bases with no gene match: 12. This CDR3 contains 16 residues. The germline V gene encodes CDR1 SGHTA and CDR2 FQGNSA. The CDR3 nucleotides read TGTGCCAGCAGTCTAGCCCATAGCGGGTGTTCCTACGAGCAGTACTTC. Translation gives CASSLAHSGCSYEQYF.

With respect to this clone: One junction end does not reproduce the germline sequence, and a read error may be involved. The gene calls are TRBV4-3 and TRBJ1-2; a possible D gene is TRBD1 (5 bases). CDR1 and CDR2 from the germline V gene are LGHNA and YSLEER. CDR3 length: 16 residues. This chain's CDR3 is CASSQVLGANLWGYPF. The CDR3 DNA is TGCGCCAGCAGCCAAGTTTTAGGGGCCAATCTATGGGGCTACCCCTTC.

V usage is TRBV7-2 and J usage is TRBJ2-1, with D tentatively TRBD1 (5 bases). The CDR3 is 15 residues long. Trimming took 0 bases from V and 2 from J, leaving 8 bases between them. Per the germline V gene, CDR1 is SGHTA and CDR2 is FQGNSA. The CDR3 nucleotides read TGTGCCAGCAGCTTAGCGGTGGGGCCCTACAATGAGCAGTTCTTC. It encodes CASSLAVGPYNEQFF.

This clone was counted only a few times. The chain has TRBV5-6 and TRBJ1-2, with no clear D. The CDR3 length is 13 residues. Trimming took off 4 bases at V and 0 bases at J, with 7 bases between the two ends. Germline loops: CDR1 SGHDT, CDR2 YYEEEE. The CDR3 DNA reads as TGTGCCAGCAGCGGCGGGGCTAACTATGGCTACACCTTC. Protein sequence: CASSGGANYGYTF.

The V and J genes are TRBV28 and TRBJ2-7; maybe TRBD2 (5 bases). The CDR3 sequence is 12 residues long. Germline V gene lookup returns CDR1 MDHEN and CDR2 SYDVKM. V was clipped by 2 bases and J by 7 bases, with 9 bases between them. This chain's CDR3 is CASSLMGDEQYF. The CDR3 DNA sequence: TGTGCCAGCAGTTTAATGGGAGATGAGCAGTACTTC.

As to this clone: The junction does not match germline at one end; this may be a read error. The chain has TRBV30 and TRBJ1-2; TRBD1 agrees at 10 bases. Per the germline V gene, CDR1 is GTSNPN and CDR2 is SVGIG (reference sequence). This CDR3 spans 17 amino acids. Here the CDR3 DNA reads TGTGCCTACCACCGGGACAGGGGAGGCTTAGCTAACTATGGCTACCCCTTC. Encoded protein: CAYHRDRGGLANYGYPF. The full variable domain, with the rest looked up from reference TRBV30 and TRBJ1-2, is SQTIHQWPATLVQPVGSPLSLECTVEGTSNPNLYWYRQAAGRGLQLLFYSVGIGQISSEVPQNLSASRPQDRQFILSSKKLLLSDSGFYLCAYHRDRGGLANYGYPFGSGTRLTVV.

J is TRBJ2-1 and V is TRBV6-5, with TRBD2 matching 8 bases. Per the germline V gene, CDR1 is MNHEY and CDR2 is SVGAGI. The V segment lost 2 bases and the J segment 5 bases; nucleotides outside the gene matches: 5. The CDR3 is 15 amino acids. The CDR3 nucleotides read TGTGCCAGCAGTTACAGCGGGGGCATAAACAATGAGCAGTTCTTC. Translating it yields CASSYSGGINNEQFF.

V usage is TRBV4-2 and J usage is TRBJ2-7; 8 nucleotides match TRBD1. Germline CDR1 is LGHNA and CDR2 is YNFKEQ. With V trimmed by 1 base and J by 4 bases, 3 bases remained unmatched. CDR3 length: 14 residues. The CDR3 region is CASSQGQGSYEQYF. The CDR3 region has the DNA TGTGCCAGCAGCCAAGGACAGGGGAGTTACGAGCAGTACTTC.

This chain links TRBV7-2 with TRBJ1-6; D may be TRBD1 (6 bases). V was cut by 5 bases and J by 17 bases, with 25 bases left in between. This CDR3 is 15 amino acids long. Germline V gene lookup returns CDR1 SGHTA and CDR2 FQGNSA. The CDR3 region is CASSPSGGARAAFHF. CDR3 sequence (DNA): TGTGCCAGCAGCCCTTCCGGGGGGGCCCGAGCCGCTTTCCACTTT.

This clone was recorded a few times. The junction differs from germline at one of its ends, possibly a read error. V usage is TRBV7-9 and J usage is TRBJ2-7; possibly TRBD2 for D (7 bases). Germline-derived CDR1 and CDR2 are SEHNR and FQNEAQ (reference sequence). The CDR3 consists of 14 residues. The CDR3, as DNA: TGTTCCAGCACTAAGGGGGGGCTATCCTACGAGCAGTACTTC. It specifies CSSTKGGLSYEQYF.

The CDR3 nucleotides are TGTGCCAGCAGTCCGGGACAGGGAGGGTGGGGCTACACCTTC. Its protein product is CASSPGQGGWGYTF. The chain has TRBV27 and TRBJ1-2, with TRBD1 identical over 9 bases. The germline V gene has CDR1 MNHEY and CDR2 SMNVEV (reference sequence). The CDR3 runs to 14 residues. J was trimmed by 8 bases and V by 5 bases; bases with no gene match: 9.

This clone was seen only once. The V gene is TRBV5-1, the J gene TRBJ2-5, with 8 bases matching TRBD2. The CDR3 has 15 amino acids. Germline CDR1 reads SGHRS; CDR2 reads YFSETQ. V trimming: 0 bases; J trimming: 3 bases; junction bases outside the gene matches: 4. CDR3 sequence (DNA): TGCGCCAGCAGCTTGGTTCCCGGGGGGGAAGAGACCCAGTACTTC. Translation gives CASSLVPGGEETQYF.

The chain carries TRBV4-1 and TRBJ1-2, with no clear D. The CDR3 spans 12 residues. Trimming shortened V by 0 bases and J by 7 bases, and 6 bases separated the two germline ends. Germline assignment: CDR1 MGHRA and CDR2 YSYEKL. CDR3 protein: CASSQDERGYTF. The CDR3 nucleotides are TGCGCCAGCAGCCAAGATGAGCGTGGCTACACCTTC.

CDR3 DNA sequence: TGTGCCAGCAGCACCGGGGGCTACGAGCAGTACTTC. It is translated as CASSTGGYEQYF. The chain carries TRBV21-1 and TRBJ2-7; the table calls TRBD2, which could not be checked here. TRBV21-1 is a recognized pseudogene. CDR3 size: 12 residues.

V and J are TRBV19 and TRBJ1-2; 9 nucleotides match TRBD1. Germline CDR1 is LNHDA and CDR2 is SQIVND (reference sequence). The ends lost 7 bases at V and 6 bases at J; junction bases unmatched: 12. The CDR3 has 15 amino acids. CDR3 region: CASNVQSGTGNGYTF. CDR3 nucleotides: TGTGCCAGTAATGTCCAATCCGGGACAGGGAATGGCTACACCTTC. The full variable domain, in which reference TRBV19 and TRBJ1-2 provide the parts outside the CDR3, is DGGITQSPKYLFRKEGQNVTLSCEQNLNHDAMYWYRQDPGQGLRLIYYSQIVNDFQKGDIAEGYSVSREKKESFPLTVTSAQKNPTAFYLCASNVQSGTGNGYTFGSGTRLTVV.

V and J are TRBV30 and TRBJ2-2; tentatively, D is TRBD1 (6 bases). The ends were cut back, 3 bases at V and 4 bases at J, with 15 bases in the middle. Germline lookup yields CDR1 GTSNPN and CDR2 SVGIG (reference sequence). The CDR3 runs to 15 residues. DNA for the CDR3: TGTGCCTGGAGGGACAGACTGAGGGGCACCGGGGAGCTGTTTTTT. Translating it yields CAWRDRLRGTGELFF.

J is TRBJ2-1 and V is TRBV9; 9 positions agree with TRBD2. CDR1 and CDR2 (germline): SGDLS, YYNGEE. CDR3 size: 16 residues. J gave up 4 bases and V 3 bases, and 8 bases lay outside the gene matches. The CDR3, as DNA: TGTGCCAGCAGCGAGCTCCTAGCGGGGTTTTACAATGAGCAGTTCTTC. Encoded protein: CASSELLAGFYNEQFF.

This clone was picked up a small number of times. V and J are TRBV5-5 and TRBJ1-5; 9 bases line up with TRBD1. The trim removed 3 bases at V and 5 bases at J, leaving 0 bases unmatched. The CDR3 contains 13 residues. The germline CDR1 and CDR2 sequences are SGHKS and YYEKEE (reference sequence). CDR3 sequence reads: CASSWTGDQPQHF. The CDR3 DNA reads as TGTGCCAGCAGCTGGACAGGGGATCAGCCCCAGCATTTT.

The V call is TRBV6-6, the J call TRBJ2-1; TRBD2 might be the D (6 bases). The germline V gene has CDR1 MNHNY and CDR2 SVGAGI (reference sequence). Trimming removed 5 bases at V and 10 bases at J, with 18 bases between. The CDR3 covers 14 residues. CDR3 region: CASSRVGGGAEQFF. CDR3 nucleotide sequence: TGTGCCAGCAGTAGGGTAGGAGGCGGGGCGGAGCAGTTCTTC.

CDR3 sequence reads: CASRIDFVEINEQFF. DNA for the CDR3: TGTGCAAGTCGCATAGACTTCGTTGAGATCAATGAGCAGTTCTTC. The chain couples TRBV12-2 to TRBJ2-1; TRBD2, the table's D call, was not compared with the DNA. TRBV12-2 is a known pseudogene. The CDR3 covers 15 residues.

The chain uses TRBV27 and TRBJ1-1; D gene ambiguous. Germline values: CDR1 MNHEY, CDR2 SMNVEV (reference sequence). The V gene lost 3 bases and the J gene lost 3 bases, with 8 bases spanning the gap. This CDR3 is built from 13 residues. CDR3 DNA: TGTGCCAGCAGTTTGCAGGTACACACTGAAGCTTTCTTT. It yields the protein CASSLQVHTEAFF.

The sample holds a few counts of this clone. V and J are TRBV6-1 and TRBJ2-7; 10 bases fit TRBD1. The CDR3 is 12 amino acids. Trimming took 6 bases from V and 5 from J; bases not matched to a gene: 1. CDR1 and CDR2 (germline): MNHNS, SASEGT. The CDR3: CASRDRGDEQYF. CDR3 DNA: TGTGCCAGCAGGGACAGGGGGGACGAGCAGTACTTC.

The chain has TRBV10-1 and TRBJ2-3; 7 nucleotides agree with TRBD2. Germline trimming cut 3 bases from V and 5 bases from J; bases unmatched to any gene: 5. Germline CDR1 WNHNN, CDR2 SYGVQD (reference sequence). This CDR3 comprises 14 residues. CDR3 coding DNA: TGCGCCAGCAGTGACCGGGGGGAAGGAGATACGCAGTATTTT. Protein product: CASSDRGEGDTQYF.